What follows are 29 T cell receptor beta chains derived from one specimen sequenced in a study of T cells after yellow fever vaccination. TCRdb reanalysed the 5' RACE reads using MiXCR and keeps one entry per CDR3 protein. The sample shows some 200,000 distinct CDR3 sequences, roughly 11% of them seen only once. The sample consisted of CD8+ T cells sorted from PBMCs, taken 15 days after the yellow fever booster vaccination. The receptors originated from a man aged 18-30 years who received the YFV17D yellow fever vaccine.

This clonotype occurred a few times. The chain combines TRBV21-1 with TRBJ2-3; TRBD1, the table's D call, was not compared with the DNA. TRBV21-1 is an annotated pseudogene. The CDR3 consists of 18 residues. In DNA, the CDR3 is TGTGCCAGCAGCATGTACCGGGCCTTTCCCGAGGGCACAGATACGCAGTATTTT. Translation: CASSMYRAFPEGTDTQYF.

The sample holds a few counts of this clonotype. The rearrangement joins TRBV9 to TRBJ2-5; D remains ambiguous. V lost 2 bases to trimming and J lost 5 bases, with 13 bases between them. Germline V lookup: CDR1 SGDLS, CDR2 YYNGEE. This CDR3 is 14 amino acids long. The CDR3, as DNA: TGTGCCAGCAGCGTTCTTCGGTCTCGGGAGACCCAGTACTTC. Translation gives CASSVLRSRETQYF.

The V call is TRBV5-4, the J call TRBJ2-2; D may be TRBD2 (7 bases). From germline, CDR1 is SGHNT and CDR2 YYREEE (reference sequence). V lost 4 bases, J lost 4 bases, and 11 bases lay in between. This CDR3 is 14 amino acids long. Here the CDR3 reads CASSAGGPTGELFF. In nucleotides, the CDR3 is TGTGCCAGCAGCGCCGGGGGGCCCACCGGGGAGCTGTTTTTT.

This clonotype occurred many times. J is TRBJ2-7 and V is TRBV6-5, with D hard to call. The V end was cut by 0 bases, the J end by 7 bases, with 19 bases between. The CDR3 consists of 16 residues. Germline V lookup: CDR1 MNHEY, CDR2 SVGAGI. This chain's CDR3 is CASSYSPRTVVTEQYF. As DNA, the CDR3 is TGTGCCAGCAGTTACTCGCCCCGGACGGTGGTTACGGAGCAGTACTTC.

The V and J genes are TRBV4-3 and TRBJ1-6, with D unclear. Trimming left V 0 bases short and J 0 bases short, with 9 bases between. This CDR3 has 17 residues. Germline lookup yields CDR1 LGHNA and CDR2 YSLEER. CDR3 amino acids: CASSQEEILSYNSPLHF. The CDR3 coding sequence is TGCGCCAGCAGCCAAGAAGAGATTCTCTCCTATAATTCACCCCTCCACTTT.

J is TRBJ1-3 and V is TRBV4-1; maybe TRBD1 (5 bases). In germline, CDR1 is MGHRA, CDR2 YSYEKL. The CDR3 has 16 amino acids. Trimming left V 3 bases short and J 0 bases short, with 12 bases between. The CDR3 sequence: CASSQGTLSSGNTIYF. In DNA, the CDR3 is TGCGCCAGCAGCCAGGGGACCTTAAGCTCTGGAAACACCATATATTTT.

The sample holds many counts of this clonotype. The V call is TRBV12-3 or TRBV12-4, the J call TRBJ1-5; D ambiguous. The CDR3 extends over 17 amino acids. V lost 5 bases and J 6 bases, leaving 23 bases between the germline ends. CDR3 DNA sequence: TGTGCCAGCAGTCTCCACCCGCCGAACTCGGGCGGTCAGCCCCAGCATTTT. Its protein is CASSLHPPNSGGQPQHF.

The chain employs TRBV7-6 and TRBJ2-7, with D possibly being TRBD1 or TRBD2 (5 bases each). Germline CDR1 reads SGHVS; CDR2 reads FNYEAQ. This CDR3 region has 14 residues. V lost 7 bases, J lost 4 bases, and 17 bases lay in between. CDR3 region: CASKPVGPGYEQYF. The CDR3 DNA is TGTGCCAGCAAGCCCGTGGGACCTGGTTACGAGCAGTACTTC.

The sample holds a few counts of this clonotype. The chain couples TRBV29-1 to TRBJ1-1, with D possibly TRBD1 on 5 matching bases. Germline V gene data show CDR1 as SQVTM and CDR2 as ANQGSEA. V shed 6 bases and J shed 4 bases, with 18 bases lying between them. CDR3 length equals 14 residues. DNA for the CDR3: TGCAGCGTGCCCGCAGGAGGGGCATCCACTGAAGCTTTCTTT. It yields the protein CSVPAGGASTEAFF.

This clonotype was seen a few times. The CDR3 region has the DNA TGTGCCAGCAGGTTGACAGAGAACACTGAAGCTTTCTTT. As protein: CASRLTENTEAFF. This rearrangement joins TRBV7-9 to TRBJ1-1, with D perhaps matching TRBD1 (5 bases). From germline, CDR1 is SEHNR and CDR2 FQNEAQ (reference sequence). The CDR3 has 13 residues. V lost 6 bases to trimming and J lost 1 base, with 9 bases between them.

This clonotype was recorded a few times. The V call is TRBV6-4, the J call TRBJ2-1; 8 bases map to TRBD2. The ends lost 6 bases at V and 10 bases at J; junction bases unmatched: 14. This CDR3 has 15 residues. Per the germline V gene, CDR1 is MRHNA and CDR2 is SNTAGT. The CDR3 is CASSDPAGGLREQFF. CDR3 nucleotide sequence: TGTGCCAGCAGCGATCCCGCGGGGGGCCTCAGGGAGCAGTTCTTC.

The chain has TRBV5-6 and TRBJ2-7; 8 bases match TRBD2. From germline, CDR1 is SGHDT and CDR2 YYEEEE. The ends lost 0 bases at V and 0 bases at J; junction bases unmatched: 8. The CDR3 loop spans 17 amino acids. CDR3 region: CASSLVPPGGLSYEQYV. As DNA, the CDR3 is TGTGCCAGCAGCTTGGTCCCCCCGGGGGGGCTCTCCTACGAGCAGTACGTC.

The CDR3, as DNA: TGTGCCAGCAGCACGCAGGGGAACACTGAAGCTTTCTTT. It translates to CASSTQGNTEAFF. The V call is TRBV7-9, the J call TRBJ1-1, with D tentatively TRBD1 (5 bases). V lost 5 bases to trimming and J lost 1 base, with 8 bases between them. The germline V gene encodes CDR1 SEHNR and CDR2 FQNEAQ (reference sequence). This CDR3 comprises 13 residues.

The genes are TRBV6-2 or TRBV6-3 and TRBJ1-2; D unresolved. CDR1 is MNHEY and CDR2 is SVGEGT in the germline V gene. The CDR3 is 14 amino acids. The V gene lost 2 bases and the J gene lost 4 bases, with 11 bases spanning the gap. The DNA for the CDR3 is TGTGCCAGCAGTTACATTTCAGAACGCTATGGCTACACCTTC. Translation: CASSYISERYGYTF.

This clonotype was observed a handful of times. The rearrangement uses TRBV4-3 and TRBJ2-2; D perhaps matches TRBD1 (6 bases). This CDR3 comprises 14 residues. Deletions cut 1 base from V and 9 bases from J, with 12 bases between. Germline CDR1 is LGHNA and CDR2 is YSLEER. CDR3 sequence: CASSQAPGDRELFF. CDR3 coding DNA: TGCGCCAGCAGCCAAGCTCCAGGGGACCGGGAGCTGTTTTTT.

This rearrangement joins TRBV7-9 to TRBJ1-1; D remains unclear. V dropped 5 bases and J dropped 3 bases, with 7 bases sitting between them. Germline V gene data show CDR1 as SEHNR and CDR2 as FQNEAQ (reference sequence). The CDR3 totals 12 residues. As DNA, the CDR3 is TGTGCCAGCAGCCTTCAGCACACTGAAGCTTTCTTT. Encoded protein: CASSLQHTEAFF.

The chain joins TRBV3-1 to TRBJ2-3; 10 bases agree with TRBD1. The CDR3 covers 14 residues. V dropped 5 bases and J dropped 6; count of bases not matched to a gene: 5. Germline V gene data show CDR1 as LGHDT and CDR2 as YNNKEL (reference sequence). CDR3 DNA sequence: TGTGCCAGCAGCTACGGACAGGGGGTCGATACGCAGTATTTT. It is translated as CASSYGQGVDTQYF.

The sample holds many counts of this clonotype. This chain links TRBV6-4 with TRBJ2-3, with TRBD2 identical over 9 bases. The CDR3 is made up of 15 amino acids. After removal of 3 bases from V and 4 bases from J, the junction contained 5 bases not matched to a gene. Germline CDR1 reads MRHNA; CDR2 reads SNTAGT. CDR3 protein: CASSEGGGAADTQYF. As DNA, the CDR3 is TGTGCCAGCAGTGAAGGCGGGGGGGCCGCAGATACGCAGTATTTT.

This clonotype has at least ten counts. This sequence joins TRBV4-3 and TRBJ2-6, with D possibly TRBD2 on 7 matching bases. The germline V gene has CDR1 LGHNA and CDR2 YSLEER. The V gene lost 4 bases and the J gene lost 3 bases, with 13 bases spanning the gap. CDR3 size: 16 residues. CDR3 sequence (DNA): TGCGCCAGCAGCCCTGGGGGGGGCGGTGGGGCCAACGTCCTGACTTTC. This sequence encodes CASSPGGGGGANVLTF.

The chain uses TRBV5-1 and TRBJ2-2, with 8 bases matching TRBD2. This CDR3 has 16 residues. V shed 4 bases and J 4 bases; nucleotides not matched to a gene: 9. The V gene's germline CDR1 is SGHRS and CDR2 YFSETQ. This CDR3 reads CASSPSGGASTGELFF. For the CDR3, the DNA is TGCGCCAGCAGCCCCTCCGGGGGGGCAAGCACCGGGGAGCTGTTTTTT.

The chain recombines TRBV28 with TRBJ2-3; no reliable D call. The germline gives CDR1 MDHEN, CDR2 SYDVKM. The CDR3 is made up of 15 amino acids. Trimming removed 6 bases at V and 0 bases at J, with 13 bases between. The CDR3 nucleotides read TGTGCCAGCAGCTCGACGGTGACTAGCACAGATACGCAGTATTTT. Its translation is CASSSTVTSTDTQYF.

The rearrangement joins TRBV3-1 to TRBJ2-2; D unresolved. In germline, CDR1 is LGHDT, CDR2 YNNKEL (reference sequence). CDR3 size: 12 residues. The V and J ends lost 2 bases and 7 bases respectively, with 5 bases between them. CDR3 bases: TGTGCCAGCAGCCAAACTGGCGGGGAGCTGTTTTTT. Translating gives CASSQTGGELFF.

This clonotype was seen only a few times. The chain uses TRBV28 and TRBJ1-5; TRBD1 is a possible D gene (5 bases). This CDR3 is built from 15 residues. Germline V gene lookup returns CDR1 MDHEN and CDR2 SYDVKM. Trimming stripped 3 bases from V and 5 bases from J, with 14 bases between. CDR3 amino acids: CASSLGVQVYQPQHF. CDR3 nucleotides: TGTGCCAGCAGTTTGGGGGTCCAGGTGTATCAGCCCCAGCATTTT. The full variable domain, rest sourced from reference TRBV28 and TRBJ1-5, is DVKVTQSSRYLVKRTGEKVFLECVQDMDHENMFWYRQDPGLGLRLIYFSYDVKMKEKGDIPEGYSVSREKKERFSLILESASTNQTSMYLCASSLGVQVYQPQHFGDGTRLSIL.

The chain has TRBV6-2 or TRBV6-3 and TRBJ2-7; 7 positions match TRBD1. The V gene end was trimmed by 8 bases and the J gene end by 0 bases; junction bases not matched to a gene: 10. Germline V gene sequence: CDR1 MNHEY, CDR2 SVGEGT. The CDR3 contains 15 residues. The CDR3 region is CASRDRTGPSYEQYV. The CDR3, as DNA: TGTGCCAGCCGAGACCGGACAGGCCCCTCCTACGAGCAGTACGTC.

This CDR3 reads CASSQGQGLLDGYTF. CDR3 DNA sequence: TGTGCCAGCAGCCAGGGACAGGGGCTCCTCGATGGCTACACCTTC. The V gene is TRBV7-9, the J gene TRBJ1-2; 10 bases fit TRBD1. Trimming at V came to 5 bases and at J to 6 bases, leaving 9 bases not matched to a gene. Germline CDR1 SEHNR, CDR2 FQNEAQ (reference sequence). CDR3 length equals 15 residues.

This sequence joins TRBV19 and TRBJ1-1, with no clear D. V gave up 1 base and J gave up 4 bases, with 7 bases separating them. This CDR3 has 13 residues. Germline V lookup: CDR1 LNHDA, CDR2 SQIVND (reference sequence). The CDR3 loop reads CASSIGRGTEAFF. The CDR3 bases are TGTGCCAGTAGTATAGGTCGCGGCACTGAAGCTTTCTTT.

The gene calls are TRBV27 and TRBJ2-1, with 9 bases aligning to TRBD2. Unmatched junction bases numbered 10, after V lost 8 bases and J lost 8 bases. CDR1 and CDR2 from the germline V gene are MNHEY and SMNVEV (reference sequence). CDR3 length equals 14 residues. As DNA, the CDR3 is TGTGCCAGCTCACCAGGCGGGGGGGCCCATGAGCAGTTCTTC. It translates to CASSPGGGAHEQFF.

This clonotype was recorded a few times. The CDR3 protein is CASSSGLNEQYF. As DNA, the CDR3 is TGTGCCAGCAGCTCGGGACTTAACGAGCAGTACTTC. The genes are TRBV13 and TRBJ2-7, with a tentative D call TRBD2 (6 bases). CDR3 size: 12 residues. The germline V and J ends were trimmed by 4 bases and 5 bases, with 9 bases remaining between them. CDR1 is PRHDT, CDR2 FYEKMQ, per germline (reference sequence).

This clonotype was observed a few times. The chain joins TRBV7-9 to TRBJ1-1, with unresolved D. V lost 4 bases to trimming and J lost 1 base, with 7 bases between them. CDR3 length: 13 residues. The germline CDR1 and CDR2 sequences are SEHNR and FQNEAQ (reference sequence). CDR3 protein: CASSSGRNTEAFF. The CDR3 bases are TGTGCCAGCAGCTCCGGACGGAACACTGAAGCTTTCTTT.